This record concerns one TCR beta chain sequence. The antigen is unknown. The data belong to a study of CD8+ T cells in alopecia areata. Punch biopsies of lesional scalp, plus peripheral blood, were taken from alopecia areata patients. General study results and limits: Tissue-resident alphabeta T cells belonging to normal skin likewise get sequenced within scalp specimens. For lesional scalp, especially alopecia totalis/universalis, clonality was higher than in normal scalp.

Following RNA extraction, reverse transcription yielded cDNA that acted as the sequencing template. TCRdb's table, derived via immunoSEQ multiplex PCR, lists solely in-frame clones and lacks some. The repertoire consists of 95,000 to 150,000 clones, with less than 50% occurring once and the leading ten covering 8% to 11%. The CDR3 has 14 amino acids. Germline-derived CDR1 and CDR2 are MNHEY and SMNVEV (reference sequence). Trimming left V 0 bases short and J 2 bases short, with 7 bases between. The clonotype comes from a human donor with alopecia areata. V and J are TRBV27 and TRBJ1-1; D is unclear. The sequenced sample consisted of NKG2D-low CD8+ T cells sorted from blood. The CDR3 protein is CASSLSIANTEAFF. DNA of the CDR3: TGTGCCAGCAGTTTATCGATCGCAAACACTGAAGCTTTCTTT.